The present entry profiles one T cell receptor beta chain with its context. The antigen remains unidentified. Libraries for TCR beta were made by quantitative 5'-RACE with molecular barcodes. TCRdb itself ran the 5' RACE reads through MiXCR, one entry per CDR3 protein. There are a few hundred thousand distinct CDR3 sequences in the sample; 15% to 20% occur only once, and 0.85% to 1.3% lies in the top ten. The CDR3 extends over 13 amino acids. Germline CDR1 ENHRY, CDR2 SYGVKD. V gave up 7 bases and J gave up 8 bases, with 12 bases separating them. The sample originates from a study of CD8 T cells in ankylosing spondylitis. Study-level results: Made up of eight highly homologous variants, a TCR beta motif appeared characteristic of ankylosing spondylitis blood. A number of the motif variants had already been described in reactive arthritis synovial fluid and blood.

This receptor was obtained from a male donor with ankylosing spondylitis. The chain uses TRBV10-3 and TRBJ1-6; D ambiguous. The sample taken for sequencing was blood, either unsorted or a sorted T cell fraction (not recorded which). The CDR3 loop is CAIMAGDYSPLHF. The CDR3 DNA sequence: TGTGCCATCATGGCAGGAGACTATTCACCCCTCCACTTT.